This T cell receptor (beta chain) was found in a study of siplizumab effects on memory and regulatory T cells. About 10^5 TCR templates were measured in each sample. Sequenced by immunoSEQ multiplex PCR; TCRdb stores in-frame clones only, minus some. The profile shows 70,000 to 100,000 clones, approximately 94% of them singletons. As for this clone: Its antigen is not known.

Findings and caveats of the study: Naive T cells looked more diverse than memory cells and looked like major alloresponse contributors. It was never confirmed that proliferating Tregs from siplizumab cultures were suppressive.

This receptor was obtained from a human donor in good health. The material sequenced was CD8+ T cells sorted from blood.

This CDR3 is CASSQEMDYNEQFF. The CDR3 DNA is TGTGCCAGCAGCCAAGAAATGGACTACAATGAGCAGTTCTTC. This chain joins TRBV4-2 and TRBJ2-1; the D is unclear. Trimming cost V 0 bases and J 3 bases, with 6 bases left between them. CDR1 and CDR2 from the germline V gene are LGHNA and YNFKEQ. The CDR3 sequence is 14 residues long.